Below are 19 T cell receptor beta chains sequenced from a single sample in a study of blood T cells in healthy people across ages. Combining a sample-barcoded 5' primer with a J-beta primer mix, a second PCR ran for roughly 6 to 11 cycles. TCRdb used MiXCR to reprocess the 5' RACE reads, holding one entry per CDR3 protein. The sample gives 800,000 or so distinct CDR3 sequences, roughly 25% of which show up once; more than 3% is in the top ten. These data also formed part of another study, on T cells of mothers and their children.

The sequenced sample consisted of blood. All receptors come from a boy aged 5-17 years in good health.

This clonotype has at least ten counts. The rearrangement joins TRBV2 to TRBJ1-3; unclear D gene. Germline values: CDR1 SNHLY, CDR2 FYNNEI. CDR3 length: 13 amino acids. Deletions cut 4 bases from V and 1 base from J, with 5 bases between. CDR3 in amino acids: CASSGGSGNTIYF. In DNA, the CDR3 is TGTGCCAGCAGTGGAGGGTCTGGAAACACCATATATTTT.

V gene TRBV28 combines with J gene TRBJ2-7, with D possibly TRBD2 on 6 matching bases. The CDR3 spans 13 residues. CDR1 is MDHEN and CDR2 is SYDVKM in the germline V gene. V shed 3 bases and J shed 5 bases, with 11 bases lying between them. The CDR3 reads CASSLAGRHEQYF. The DNA for the CDR3 is TGTGCCAGCAGTTTGGCAGGGAGGCACGAGCAGTACTTC.

The sample holds a few counts of this clonotype. The rearrangement joins TRBV14 to TRBJ2-5; TRBD1 might be the D (7 bases). The J call is in doubt because the DNA end fits TRBJ2-1 better. The germline V gene has CDR1 SGHDN and CDR2 FVKESK. CDR3 length: 15 amino acids. The CDR3: CASSQVQGGGNEQFF. For the CDR3, the DNA is TGTGCCAGCAGCCAAGTCCAGGGGGGTGGCAATGAGCAGTTCTTC.

The V and J genes are TRBV27 and TRBJ1-2, with 8 bases lining up with TRBD1. V was pared by 8 bases and J by 6 bases, with 14 bases of the junction left unmatched. The CDR3 covers 15 residues. Germline CDR1 is MNHEY and CDR2 is SMNVEV (reference sequence). The CDR3 protein is CASLGRTTGEDGYTF. The CDR3 DNA reads TGTGCCAGCCTTGGCCGAACGACAGGGGAGGATGGCTACACCTTC.

This chain connects TRBV20-1 to TRBJ2-7; either TRBD1 or TRBD2 may supply D (5 bases each). The germline CDR1 and CDR2 sequences are DFQATT and SNEGSKA (reference sequence). The CDR3 covers 14 residues. The ends were cut back, 6 bases at V and 1 base at J, with 16 bases in the middle. This chain's CDR3 is CSAPGRALSYEQYF. Here the CDR3 DNA reads TGCAGTGCACCGGGACGGGCGTTATCCTACGAGCAGTACTTC.

The table lists this clonotype with many counts. One end of the junction is discordant with germline, which a read error may explain. This sequence joins TRBV7-7 and TRBJ2-1; 10 positions agree with TRBD2. This CDR3 comprises 15 residues. The germline gives CDR1 SSHAT, CDR2 FNYEAQ (reference sequence). This chain's CDR3 is CASSSGLAGGYEQFF. CDR3 in DNA: TGTGCTAGCAGCTCTGGGTTAGCGGGGGGATATGAGCAGTTCTTC.

A remark on this clonotype: Being one base from a much bigger clone, this may be a read error. The chain has TRBV4-3 and TRBJ2-7; 15 bases line up with TRBD2. The junction had 1 base not matched to a gene; V was cut back by 3 bases and J by 4 bases. The CDR3 has 15 amino acids. Germline lookup yields CDR1 LGHNA and CDR2 YSLEER. CDR3 DNA: TGCGCCAGCAGCCACGGACTAGCGGGGGGGTACGAGCAGTACTTC. It yields the protein CASSHGLAGGYEQYF.

This clonotype was detected a few times. This rearrangement joins TRBV20-1 to TRBJ2-5; possibly TRBD1 or TRBD2 for D (6 bases each). V was trimmed by 3 bases and J by 4 bases, leaving 12 bases between them. The CDR3 runs 13 residues. CDR1 is DFQATT and CDR2 is SNEGSKA in the germline V gene (reference sequence). In DNA, the CDR3 is TGCAGTGCTAGTCAGGGGACTCCAGAGACCCAGTACTTC. Its translation: CSASQGTPETQYF.

This clonotype was detected only a few times. One base away lies a much larger clone, so this may be a sequencing read error. The chain uses TRBV7-2 and TRBJ2-5, with D possibly being TRBD1 or TRBD2 (5 bases each). Germline CDR1 and CDR2: SGHTA and FQGNSA. The CDR3 totals 17 residues. The CDR3 sequence is CASNLASRGWAQETQYF. The CDR3 DNA is TGTGCCAGCAACTTAGCGTCAAGGGGCTGGGCTCAAGAGACCCAGTACTTC.

V is TRBV7-8 and J is TRBJ1-1, with D maybe TRBD1 (5 bases). Trimming stripped 2 bases from V and 3 bases from J, with 10 bases between. The CDR3 has 14 amino acids. Germline lookup yields CDR1 SGHVS and CDR2 FQNEAQ. Here the CDR3 reads CASSLYSGDTEAFF. For the CDR3, the DNA is TGTGCCAGCAGCTTATATTCGGGGGACACTGAAGCTTTCTTT.

The J gene is TRBJ2-5, the V gene TRBV2, with D possibly matching TRBD2 (6 bases). The CDR3 totals 15 residues. V lost 3 bases, J lost 2 bases, and 13 bases lay in between. Germline-derived CDR1 and CDR2 are SNHLY and FYNNEI. The CDR3 region has the DNA TGTGCCAGCAGTGATTTGGAGGGACGTCAAGAGACCCAGTACTTC. It is translated as CASSDLEGRQETQYF.

The chain recombines TRBV5-1 with TRBJ2-7, with D maybe TRBD1 (5 bases). Looked up from germline, CDR1 is SGHRS and CDR2 is YFSETQ. The CDR3 covers 14 residues. Trimming stripped 4 bases from V and 6 bases from J, with 17 bases between. For the CDR3, the DNA is TGCGCCAGCAGCCACCTAGGACAACCCCCCGAGCAGTACTTC. Protein product: CASSHLGQPPEQYF.

The sample holds a few counts of this clonotype. The chain employs TRBV7-9 and TRBJ2-5; 13 bases are a match to TRBD2. The germline CDR1 and CDR2 sequences are SEHNR and FQNEAQ (reference sequence). V gave up 3 bases and J gave up 6 bases; unmatched junction bases: 7. The CDR3 is 16 residues long. DNA for the CDR3: TGTGCCAGCAGCTTGACTAGCGGGAGGCCCGGGAAGACCCAGTACTTC. Its translation: CASSLTSGRPGKTQYF.

This clonotype turned up a few times. The J gene is TRBJ2-5, the V gene TRBV20-1; D possibly corresponds to TRBD2 (6 bases). There are 16 residues in the CDR3. Trimming stripped 2 bases from V and 3 bases from J, with 19 bases between. The V gene's germline CDR1 is DFQATT and CDR2 SNEGSKA (reference sequence). CDR3 sequence: CSARPSKGRFEETQYF. The DNA for the CDR3 is TGCAGTGCTAGACCTTCAAAGGGGAGGTTTGAAGAGACCCAGTACTTC.

The table lists this clonotype with a few counts. The chain couples TRBV24-1 to TRBJ2-5; no firm D call. Looked up from germline, CDR1 is KGHDR and CDR2 is SFDVKD. Trimming cost V 5 bases and J 3 bases, with 21 bases left between them. This CDR3 has 17 amino acids. The CDR3 DNA follows: TGTGCCACCAGTGGTCTCGCCGAATTTGGACCAGAAGAGACCCAGTACTTC. Translation: CATSGLAEFGPEETQYF.

The gene calls are TRBV7-9 and TRBJ2-1; D unresolved. The germline V and J ends were trimmed by 8 bases and 8 bases, with 19 bases remaining between them. The CDR3 runs 14 residues. Germline V gene sequence: CDR1 SEHNR, CDR2 FQNEAQ (reference sequence). The CDR3 nucleotides are TGTGCCAGCGACAAAGGCAGAGGTTGGGATGAGCAGTTCTTC. Amino acid sequence: CASDKGRGWDEQFF.

This chain joins TRBV29-1 and TRBJ2-2, with D perhaps TRBD1 (5 bases). The V gene's germline CDR1 is SQVTM and CDR2 ANQGSEA. The length of the CDR3 is 14 residues. V shed 6 bases and J shed 7 bases, with 18 bases lying between them. For the CDR3, the DNA is TGCAGCGTCCCCTCCGTAGGGGTGAGCGGGGAGCTGTTTTTT. It encodes CSVPSVGVSGELFF.

This clonotype was recorded a few times. The chain has TRBV3-1 and TRBJ2-5; TRBD2 matches at 8 bases. Germline V gene sequence: CDR1 LGHDT, CDR2 YNNKEL (reference sequence). The CDR3 sequence is 16 residues long. Trimming took 4 bases from V and 5 from J; bases not matched to a gene: 12. As DNA, the CDR3 is TGTGCCAGCAGCCTTCCCCTCGGGGGGGTCGGCGAGACCCAGTACTTC. This gives the protein CASSLPLGGVGETQYF.

V and J are TRBV2 and TRBJ2-1; the D is unclear. The CDR3 runs 12 residues. V was cut by 6 bases and J by 10 bases, with 13 bases left in between. The germline CDR1 and CDR2 sequences are SNHLY and FYNNEI. CDR3 in amino acids: CASSGWAFEQFF. CDR3 in DNA: TGTGCCAGCAGCGGTTGGGCCTTCGAGCAGTTCTTC.